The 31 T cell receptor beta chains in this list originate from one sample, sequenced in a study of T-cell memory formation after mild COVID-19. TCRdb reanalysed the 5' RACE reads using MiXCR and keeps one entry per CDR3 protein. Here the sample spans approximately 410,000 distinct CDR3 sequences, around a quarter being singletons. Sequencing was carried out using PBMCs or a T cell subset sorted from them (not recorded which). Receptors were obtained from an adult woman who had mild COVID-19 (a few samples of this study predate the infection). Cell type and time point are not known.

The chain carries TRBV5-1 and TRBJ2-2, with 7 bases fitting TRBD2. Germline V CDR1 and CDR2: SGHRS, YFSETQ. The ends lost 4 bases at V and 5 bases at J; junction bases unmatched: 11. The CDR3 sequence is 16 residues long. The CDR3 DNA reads TGCGCCAGCAGCCTGACGACGTCCGGGGGGACCGGGGAGCTGTTTTTT. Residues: CASSLTTSGGTGELFF.

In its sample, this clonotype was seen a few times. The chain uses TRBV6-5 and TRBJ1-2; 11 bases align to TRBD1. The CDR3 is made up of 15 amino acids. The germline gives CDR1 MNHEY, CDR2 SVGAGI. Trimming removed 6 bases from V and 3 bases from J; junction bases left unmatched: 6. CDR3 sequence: CASRADRGHHYGYTF. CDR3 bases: TGTGCCAGCAGGGCGGACAGGGGGCATCACTATGGCTACACCTTC.

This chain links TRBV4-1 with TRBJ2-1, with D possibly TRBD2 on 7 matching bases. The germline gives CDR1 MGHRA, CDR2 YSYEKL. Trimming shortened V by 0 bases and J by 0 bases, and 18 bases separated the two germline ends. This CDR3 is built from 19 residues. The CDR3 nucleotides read TGCGCCAGCAGCCAAGATTATTCCGGGGGGCTTAGCTCCTACAATGAGCAGTTCTTC. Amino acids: CASSQDYSGGLSSYNEQFF.

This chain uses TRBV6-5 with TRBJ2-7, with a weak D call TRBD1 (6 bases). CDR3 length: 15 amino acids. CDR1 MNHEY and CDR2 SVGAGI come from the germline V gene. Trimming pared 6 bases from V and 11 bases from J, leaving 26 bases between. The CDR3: CASSSAGAGHAGEYF. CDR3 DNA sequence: TGTGCCAGCAGCTCCGCCGGGGCAGGGCATGCAGGGGAGTACTTC.

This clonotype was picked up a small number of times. The CDR3 is CSARPRSGLSYEQYF. The CDR3 nucleotides read TGCAGTGCTAGGCCCCGTTCTGGGCTCTCCTACGAGCAGTACTTC. The V call is TRBV20-1, the J call TRBJ2-7, with D hard to call. V was pared by 3 bases and J by 0 bases, with 15 bases between. The CDR3 extends over 15 amino acids. CDR1 is DFQATT and CDR2 is SNEGSKA in the germline V gene (reference sequence).

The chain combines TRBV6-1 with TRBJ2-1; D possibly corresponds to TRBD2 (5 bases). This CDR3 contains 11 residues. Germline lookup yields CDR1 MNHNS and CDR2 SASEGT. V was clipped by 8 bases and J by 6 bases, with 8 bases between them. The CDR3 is CASLRANEQFF. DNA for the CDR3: TGTGCCAGCTTGAGGGCCAATGAGCAGTTCTTC.

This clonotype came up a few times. CDR3 sequence (DNA): TGCGCCAGCAGCTTGGAGACCACCAATGAGCAGTTCTTC. Translation: CASSLETTNEQFF. The V and J genes are TRBV5-1 and TRBJ2-1, with unresolved D. This CDR3 contains 13 residues. The V and J ends lost 0 bases and 6 bases respectively, with 7 bases between them. The germline gives CDR1 SGHRS, CDR2 YFSETQ.

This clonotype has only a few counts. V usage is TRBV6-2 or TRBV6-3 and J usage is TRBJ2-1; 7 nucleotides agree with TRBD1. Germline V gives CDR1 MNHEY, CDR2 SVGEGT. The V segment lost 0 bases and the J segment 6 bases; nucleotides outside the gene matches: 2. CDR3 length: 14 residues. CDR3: CASSYSGQFNEQFF. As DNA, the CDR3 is TGTGCCAGCAGTTACTCGGGACAGTTCAATGAGCAGTTCTTC.

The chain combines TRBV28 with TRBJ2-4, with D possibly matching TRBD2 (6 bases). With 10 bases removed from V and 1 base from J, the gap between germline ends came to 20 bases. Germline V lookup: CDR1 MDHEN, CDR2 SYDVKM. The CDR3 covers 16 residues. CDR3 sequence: CATRRLGGAAKNIQYF. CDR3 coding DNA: TGTGCCACCCGGAGGCTTGGAGGGGCGGCCAAAAACATTCAGTACTTC.

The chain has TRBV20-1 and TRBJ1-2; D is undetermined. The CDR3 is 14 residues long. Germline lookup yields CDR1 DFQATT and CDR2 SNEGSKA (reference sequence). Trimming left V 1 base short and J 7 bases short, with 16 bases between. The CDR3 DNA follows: TGCAGTGCTAGAGTCTCCTTTGAGGCGGGTGGCTACACCTTC. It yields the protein CSARVSFEAGGYTF.

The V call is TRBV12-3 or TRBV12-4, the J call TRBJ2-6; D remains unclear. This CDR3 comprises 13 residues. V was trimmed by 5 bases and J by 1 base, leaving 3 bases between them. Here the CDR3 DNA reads TGTGCCAGCAGTCAGTCTGGGGCCAACGTCCTGACTTTC. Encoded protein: CASSQSGANVLTF.

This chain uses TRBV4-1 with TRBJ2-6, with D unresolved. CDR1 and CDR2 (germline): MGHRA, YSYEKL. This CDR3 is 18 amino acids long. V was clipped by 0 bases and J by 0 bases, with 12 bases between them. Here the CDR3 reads CASSQESLESSGANVLTF. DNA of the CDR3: TGCGCCAGCAGCCAAGAGTCCCTGGAGTCCTCTGGGGCCAACGTCCTGACTTTC.

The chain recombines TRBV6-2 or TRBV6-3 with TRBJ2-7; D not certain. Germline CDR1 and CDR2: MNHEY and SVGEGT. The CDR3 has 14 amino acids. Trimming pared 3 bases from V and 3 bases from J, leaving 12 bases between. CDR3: CASSYGPGGYEQYF. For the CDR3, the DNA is TGTGCCAGCAGTTATGGGCCTGGTGGCTACGAGCAGTACTTC.

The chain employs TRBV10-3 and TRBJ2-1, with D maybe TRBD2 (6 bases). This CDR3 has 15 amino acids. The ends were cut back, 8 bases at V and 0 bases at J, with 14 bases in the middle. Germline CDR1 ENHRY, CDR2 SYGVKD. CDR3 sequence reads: CAIGTAASSYNEQFF. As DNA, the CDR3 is TGTGCCATCGGGACTGCTGCCAGCTCCTACAATGAGCAGTTCTTC.

The CDR3 DNA follows: TGCGCCAGCAGCCCGAGTCAGGGTGGAGCGGCTTTCTTT. Translation: CASSPSQGGAAFF. This chain links TRBV5-1 with TRBJ1-1, with TRBD1 as a possible D gene (5 bases). CDR1 SGHRS and CDR2 YFSETQ come from the germline V gene. The ends were cut back, 4 bases at V and 11 bases at J, with 18 bases in the middle. The CDR3 covers 13 residues.

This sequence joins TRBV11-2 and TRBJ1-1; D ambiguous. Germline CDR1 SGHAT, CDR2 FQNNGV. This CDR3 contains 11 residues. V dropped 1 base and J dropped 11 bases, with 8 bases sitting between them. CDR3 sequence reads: CASSLGDYAFF. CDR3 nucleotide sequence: TGTGCCAGCAGCTTAGGGGATTACGCTTTCTTT.

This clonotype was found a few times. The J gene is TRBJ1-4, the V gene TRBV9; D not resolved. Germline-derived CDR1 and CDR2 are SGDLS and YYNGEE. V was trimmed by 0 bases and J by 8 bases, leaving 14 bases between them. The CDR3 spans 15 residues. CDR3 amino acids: CASSVGTLLEEKLFF. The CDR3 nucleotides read TGTGCCAGCAGCGTAGGGACCCTATTAGAGGAAAAACTGTTTTTT.

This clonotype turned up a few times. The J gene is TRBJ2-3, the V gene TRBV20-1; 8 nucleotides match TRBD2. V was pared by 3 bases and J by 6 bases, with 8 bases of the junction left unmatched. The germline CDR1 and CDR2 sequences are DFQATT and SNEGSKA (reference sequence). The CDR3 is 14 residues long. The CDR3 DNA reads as TGCAGTGCTAGTTTGGCGGGGGGCCCCGATACGCAGTATTTT. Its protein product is CSASLAGGPDTQYF.

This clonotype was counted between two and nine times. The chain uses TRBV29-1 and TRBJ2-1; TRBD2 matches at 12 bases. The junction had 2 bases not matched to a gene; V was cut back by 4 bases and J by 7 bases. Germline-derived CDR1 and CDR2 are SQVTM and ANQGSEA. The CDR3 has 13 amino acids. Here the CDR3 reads CSVALAGGNEQFF. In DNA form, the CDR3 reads TGCAGCGTTGCCCTAGCGGGAGGGAATGAGCAGTTCTTC.

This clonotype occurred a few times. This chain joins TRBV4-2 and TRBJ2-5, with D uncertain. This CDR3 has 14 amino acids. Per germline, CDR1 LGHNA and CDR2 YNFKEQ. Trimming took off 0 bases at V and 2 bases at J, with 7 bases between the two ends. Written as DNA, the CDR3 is TGTGCCAGCAGCCAAGATCCCGGGCAAGAGACCCAGTACTTC. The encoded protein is CASSQDPGQETQYF.

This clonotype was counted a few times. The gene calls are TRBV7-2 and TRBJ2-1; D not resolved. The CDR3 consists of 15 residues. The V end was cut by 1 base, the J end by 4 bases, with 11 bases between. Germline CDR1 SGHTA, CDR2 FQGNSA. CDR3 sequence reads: CASSLVPDGYNEQFF. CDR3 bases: TGTGCCAGCAGCTTAGTGCCGGACGGATACAATGAGCAGTTCTTC. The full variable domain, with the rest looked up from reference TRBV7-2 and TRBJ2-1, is GAGVSQSPSNKVTEKGKDVELRCDPISGHTALYWYRQSLGQGLEFLIYFQGNSAPDKSGLPSDRFSAERTGGSVSTLTIQRTQQEDSAVYLCASSLVPDGYNEQFFGPGTRLTVL.

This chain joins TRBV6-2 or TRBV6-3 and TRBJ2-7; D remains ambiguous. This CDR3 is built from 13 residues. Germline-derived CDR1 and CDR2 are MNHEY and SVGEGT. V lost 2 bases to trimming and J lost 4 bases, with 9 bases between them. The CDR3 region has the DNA TGTGCCAGCAGTTACCCCGGGCCATACGAGCAGTACTTC. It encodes CASSYPGPYEQYF.

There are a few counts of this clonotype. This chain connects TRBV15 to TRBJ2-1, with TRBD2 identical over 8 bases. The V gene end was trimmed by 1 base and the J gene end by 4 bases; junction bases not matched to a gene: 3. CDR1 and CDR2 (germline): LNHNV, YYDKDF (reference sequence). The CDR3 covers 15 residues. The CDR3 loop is CATSRGSGVYNEQFF. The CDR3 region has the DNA TGTGCCACCAGCAGAGGTAGCGGGGTATACAATGAGCAGTTCTTC.

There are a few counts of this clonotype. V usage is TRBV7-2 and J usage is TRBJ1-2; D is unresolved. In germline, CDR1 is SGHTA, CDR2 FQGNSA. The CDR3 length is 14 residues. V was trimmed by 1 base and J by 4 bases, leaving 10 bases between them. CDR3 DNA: TGTGCCAGCAGCTTAGGAGGAGACTCCTATGGCTACACCTTC. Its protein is CASSLGGDSYGYTF.

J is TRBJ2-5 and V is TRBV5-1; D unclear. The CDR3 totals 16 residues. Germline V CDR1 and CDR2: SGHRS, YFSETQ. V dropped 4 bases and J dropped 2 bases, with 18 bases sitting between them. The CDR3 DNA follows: TGCGCCAGCAGCAGTGATTCCGGGCGTTGGCAAGAGACCCAGTACTTC. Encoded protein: CASSSDSGRWQETQYF.

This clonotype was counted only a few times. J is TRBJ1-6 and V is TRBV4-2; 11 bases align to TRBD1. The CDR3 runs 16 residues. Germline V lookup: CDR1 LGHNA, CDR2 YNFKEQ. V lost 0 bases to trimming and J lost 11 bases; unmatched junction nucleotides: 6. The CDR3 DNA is TGTGCCAGCAGCCAAGACCAAGGGACAGGGGGGGCACCCCTCCACTTT. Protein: CASSQDQGTGGAPLHF.

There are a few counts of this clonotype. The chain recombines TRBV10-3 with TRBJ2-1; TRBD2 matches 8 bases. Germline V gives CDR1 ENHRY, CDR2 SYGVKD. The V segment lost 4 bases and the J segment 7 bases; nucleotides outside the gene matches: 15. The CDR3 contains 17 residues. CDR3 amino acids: CAISGPEERELVNEQFF. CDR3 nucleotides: TGTGCCATCAGTGGGCCGGAAGAGCGGGAGTTAGTTAATGAGCAGTTCTTC.

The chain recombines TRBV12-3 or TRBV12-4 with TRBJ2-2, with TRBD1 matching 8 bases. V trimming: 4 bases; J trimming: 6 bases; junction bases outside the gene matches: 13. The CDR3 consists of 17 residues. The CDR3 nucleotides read TGTGCCAGCAGTTCACAAGCCCCAGGGGGCTACGCCGGGGAGCTGTTTTTT. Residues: CASSSQAPGGYAGELFF.

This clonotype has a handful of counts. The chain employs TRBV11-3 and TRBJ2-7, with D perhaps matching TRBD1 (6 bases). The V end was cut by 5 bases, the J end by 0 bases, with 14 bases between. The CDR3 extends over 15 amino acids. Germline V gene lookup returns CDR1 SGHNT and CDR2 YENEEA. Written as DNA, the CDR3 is TGTGCCAGCAGCCGGCCTCAGGGGCCCTCCTACGAGCAGTACTTC. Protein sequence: CASSRPQGPSYEQYF.

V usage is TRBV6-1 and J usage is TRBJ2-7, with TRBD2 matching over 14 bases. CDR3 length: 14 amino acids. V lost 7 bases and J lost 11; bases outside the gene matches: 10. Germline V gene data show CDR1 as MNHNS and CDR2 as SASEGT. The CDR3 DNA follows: TGTGCCAGCATTACCGGGACTAGCGGGGGCCAGGAGTACTTC. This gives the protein CASITGTSGGQEYF.

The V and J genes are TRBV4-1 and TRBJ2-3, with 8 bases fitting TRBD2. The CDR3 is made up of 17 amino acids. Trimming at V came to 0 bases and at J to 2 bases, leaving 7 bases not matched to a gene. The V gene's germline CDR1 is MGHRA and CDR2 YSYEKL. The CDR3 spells CASSQDRTSGLTDTQYF. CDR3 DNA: TGCGCCAGCAGCCAAGATCGAACTAGCGGACTCACAGATACGCAGTATTTT.